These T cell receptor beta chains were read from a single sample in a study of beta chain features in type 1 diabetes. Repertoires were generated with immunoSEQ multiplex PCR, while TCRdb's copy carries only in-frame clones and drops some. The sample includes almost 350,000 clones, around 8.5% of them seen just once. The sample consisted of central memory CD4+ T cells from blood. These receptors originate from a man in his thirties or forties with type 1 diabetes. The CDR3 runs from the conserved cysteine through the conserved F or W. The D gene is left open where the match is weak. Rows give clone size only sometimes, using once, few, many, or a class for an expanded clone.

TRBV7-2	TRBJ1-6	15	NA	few	CASSPRQTADSPLHF	TGTGCCAGCAGCCCGCGGCAAACTGCAGATTCACCCCTCCACTTT
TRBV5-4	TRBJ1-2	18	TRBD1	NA	CASSSLRGQGAVHYGYTF	TGTGCCAGCAGCTCCCTCCGGGGGCAGGGGGCGGTTCACTATGGCTACACCTTC
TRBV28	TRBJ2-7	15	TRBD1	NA	CASSLGDRGSYEQYF	TGTGCCAGCAGTTTAGGGGACAGGGGCTCCTACGAGCAGTACTTC
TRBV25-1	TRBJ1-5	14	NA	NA	CASSEHSGDQPQHF	TGTGCCAGCAGTGAGCACTCAGGGGACCAGCCCCAGCATTTT
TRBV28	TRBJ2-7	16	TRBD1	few	CASSFSTGKGTYEQYF	TGTGCCAGCAGTTTCTCGACAGGGAAAGGCACCTACGAGCAGTACTTC
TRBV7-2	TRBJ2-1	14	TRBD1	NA	CASSPGQGYNEQFF	TGTGCCAGCAGCCCCGGACAGGGGTACAATGAGCAGTTCTTC
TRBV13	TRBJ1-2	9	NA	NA	CASSYGYTF	TGTGCCAGCAGTTACGGCTACACCTTC
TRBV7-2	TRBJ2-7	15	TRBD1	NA	CASSHYGTGDYEQYF	TGTGCCAGCAGCCACTACGGGACAGGGGACTACGAGCAGTACTTC
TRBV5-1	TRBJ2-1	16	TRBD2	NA	CASSWGLAGGYNEQFF	TGCGCCAGCAGCTGGGGACTAGCGGGGGGATACAATGAGCAGTTCTTC
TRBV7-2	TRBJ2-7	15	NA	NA	CASSLRTENSYEQYF	TGTGCCAGCAGCTTACGGACAGAAAATTCCTACGAGCAGTACTTC
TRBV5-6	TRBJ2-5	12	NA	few	CASRKLAETQYF	TGTGCCAGCAGAAAGTTAGCGGAGACCCAGTACTTC
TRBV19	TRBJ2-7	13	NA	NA	CASSLSWGGEQYF	TGTGCCAGTAGCCTATCCTGGGGAGGCGAGCAGTACTTC
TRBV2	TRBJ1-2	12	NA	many	CALGRREYGYTF	TGTGCCCTCGGGCGGAGGGAATATGGCTACACCTTC
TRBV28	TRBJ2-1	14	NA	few	CASSSTRGVNEQFF	TGTGCCAGCAGCTCCACTCGGGGTGTTAATGAGCAGTTCTTC